This is a list of T cell receptor beta chains from one sample in a study of blood T cell repertoires in COVID-19. The table came from immunoSEQ multiplex PCR; TCRdb's copy has only in-frame clones and leaves some out. The data show around 160,000 clones, roughly 91% seen once. The sample taken for sequencing was peripheral blood. These receptors all come from a man between 18 and 29 years old with acute or convalescent COVID-19. The CDR3 runs from the conserved cysteine through the conserved F or W. D genes are given only for firm matches. Rows may omit the clone size; those that give it use once, few, many or a size class.

size	V	D	length	J	CDR3	DNA
.	TRBV24-1	TRBD1	13	TRBJ2-7	CATSDTHRGEQYF	TGTGCCACCAGTGATACCCACAGGGGCGAGCAGTACTTC
.	TRBV6-5	.	15	TRBJ1-2	CASSSRGSEGYGYTF	TGTGCCAGCAGTTCCCGGGGATCAGAAGGCTATGGCTACACCTTC
.	TRBV7-7	.	15	TRBJ1-1	CASSLDRATGTEAFF	TGTGCCAGCAGCTTAGACAGGGCCACAGGCACTGAAGCTTTCTTT
.	TRBV29-1	TRBD1	13	TRBJ2-7	CSIPTGRNYEQYF	TGCAGCATACCGACAGGGAGAAACTACGAGCAGTACTTC
.	TRBV6-5	TRBD1	15	TRBJ2-7	CASSYRETGVGEQYF	TGTGCCAGCAGTTATAGAGAGACAGGGGTCGGCGAGCAGTACTTC
.	TRBV19	TRBD2	22	TRBJ2-7	CASSIEPPSPGLAGFFSYEQYF	TGTGCCAGTAGTATAGAACCCCCAAGTCCGGGACTAGCGGGTTTCTTCTCCTACGAGCAGTACTTC
.	TRBV5-4	TRBD1	17	TRBJ2-2	CASSLAGRGQNTGELFF	TGTGCCAGCAGCTTGGCCGGCAGGGGGCAGAACACCGGGGAGCTGTTTTTT
.	TRBV5-5	.	14	TRBJ2-5	CASRWGRGQETQYF	TGTGCCAGCAGATGGGGGCGGGGGCAAGAGACCCAGTACTTC
.	TRBV5-1	.	14	TRBJ2-3	CASSQASSTDTQYF	TGCGCCAGCAGCCAGGCGTCGAGCACAGATACGCAGTATTTT
.	TRBV14	TRBD2	18	TRBJ2-2	CASSRGLAGGSRTGELFF	TGTGCCAGCAGCCGTGGGCTAGCGGGAGGAAGCCGCACCGGGGAGCTGTTTTTT
.	TRBV5-1	TRBD1	16	TRBJ1-3	CASSLQGGASGNTIYF	TGCGCCAGCAGCCTCCAAGGGGGCGCCTCTGGAAACACCATATATTTT
once	TRBV6-6	.	13	TRBJ1-1	CASSYPQGTEAFF	TGTGCCAGCAGTTATCCCCAGGGGACTGAAGCTTTCTTT
.	TRBV3-1/TRBV3-2	TRBD1	13	TRBJ1-2	CASSLRQGAGYTF	TGTGCCAGCAGCCTGCGACAGGGGGCTGGCTACACCTTC
.	TRBV27	.	13	TRBJ2-7	CASSAGTHYEQYF	TGTGCCAGCAGCGCCGGGACACACTACGAGCAGTACTTC
.	TRBV10-2	TRBD1	15	TRBJ1-5	CASSGQGRSNQPQHF	TGCGCCAGCAGTGGACAGGGCCGTAGCAATCAGCCCCAGCATTTT
.	TRBV30	.	16	TRBJ1-1	CAWSGVGGTMNTEAFF	TGTGCCTGGAGTGGCGTCGGGGGGACCATGAACACTGAAGCTTTCTTT
.	TRBV7-9	.	15	TRBJ1-3	CASSSSNPTGNTIYF	TGTGCCAGCAGCTCTTCTAACCCAACTGGAAACACCATATATTTT
.	TRBV12-3/TRBV12-4	.	12	TRBJ1-2	CASSLPGYGYTF	TGTGCCAGCAGTTTACCGGGCTATGGCTACACCTTC
.	TRBV6-5	TRBD1	15	TRBJ1-2	CASSDRGIRVYGYTF	TGTGCCAGCAGCGACAGGGGGATCCGTGTCTATGGCTACACCTTC
once	TRBV5-1	.	13	TRBJ1-2	CASSLGGGDGYTF	TGCGCCAGCAGCTTGGGGGGAGGCGATGGCTACACCTTC
.	TRBV6-6	.	12	TRBJ2-7	CASSSLSNEQYF	TGTGCCAGCAGTTCCCTGAGTAACGAGCAGTACTTC
.	TRBV18	TRBD1	15	TRBJ1-2	CASSPRQGLDYGYTF	TGTGCCAGCTCACCACGACAGGGATTGGACTATGGCTACACCTTC
.	TRBV6-6	.	16	TRBJ1-4	CASSYFMGAENEKLFF	TGTGCCAGCAGTTACTTTATGGGGGCGGAAAATGAAAAACTGTTTTTT
.	TRBV4-1	TRBD2	13	TRBJ2-7	CASSLLGGNEQYF	TGCGCCAGCAGCCTCCTCGGGGGGAATGAGCAGTACTTC
.	TRBV3-1/TRBV3-2	.	14	TRBJ1-1	CASSQETLNTEAFF	TGTGCCAGCAGCCAAGAAACACTGAACACTGAAGCTTTCTTT
.	TRBV5-1	.	14	TRBJ1-3	CASSLHGQGNTIYF	TGCGCCAGCAGCCTCCACGGACAGGGAAACACCATATATTTT
.	TRBV19	.	18	TRBJ2-2	CASSIGRQGLPNTGELFF	TGTGCCAGTAGTATCGGGAGACAGGGCCTCCCGAACACCGGGGAGCTGTTTTTT
.	TRBV6-1	.	14	TRBJ1-5	CASSEGRGPQPQHF	TGTGCCAGCAGTGAAGGCAGGGGACCCCAGCCCCAGCATTTT
.	TRBV7-9	TRBD1	14	TRBJ2-7	CASSFMNRGHEQYF	TGTGCCAGCAGCTTCATGAACAGGGGCCACGAGCAGTACTTC
.	TRBV14	.	15	TRBJ1-1	CASSQVGRMNTEAFF	TGTGCCAGCAGCCAAGTGGGCAGGATGAACACTGAAGCTTTCTTT
.	TRBV24-1	.	12	TRBJ2-7	CATSDSLTEQYF	TGTGCCACCAGTGATTCGCTGACAGAGCAGTACTTC
.	TRBV5-8	.	14	TRBJ1-2	CASSQSAANYGYTF	TGTGCCAGCAGCCAGTCCGCGGCTAACTATGGCTACACCTTC
.	TRBV30	.	12	TRBJ1-3	CASRGPGNTIYF	TGTGCCTCCAGGGGTCCTGGAAACACCATATATTTT
.	TRBV19	TRBD1	14	TRBJ1-1	CASSIRQGHTEAFF	TGTGCCAGTAGTATAAGACAGGGCCACACTGAAGCTTTCTTT
.	TRBV23-1	TRBD1	15	TRBJ2-7	CASSSGQGIPYEQYF	TGCGCCAGCAGTTCCGGACAGGGTATACCCTACGAGCAGTACTTC
.	TRBV6-6	TRBD1	16	TRBJ2-3	CASSYAQDRPRDTQYF	TGTGCCAGCAGTTACGCCCAGGACAGGCCGAGGGATACGCAGTATTTT
.	TRBV4-1	.	15	TRBJ1-1	CASSPSGGTNTEAFF	TGCGCCAGCAGCCCCTCGGGAGGGACCAACACTGAAGCTTTCTTT
.	TRBV11-2	TRBD2	15	TRBJ2-3	CASSSLAGGRVTQYF	TGTGCCAGCAGCTCCCTGGCGGGGGGAAGGGTTACGCAGTATTTT
.	TRBV5-1	.	15	TRBJ2-5	CASSLKAGTPETQYF	TGCGCCAGCAGCTTAAAGGCCGGGACACCCGAGACCCAGTACTTC
.	TRBV18	TRBD2	16	TRBJ2-1	CASSRPSGSIYNEQFF	TGTGCCAGCTCACGTCCTAGCGGTTCAATCTACAATGAGCAGTTCTTC
.	TRBV4-2	TRBD2	18	TRBJ2-5	CASSQNLTSGGTRETQYF	TGTGCCAGCAGCCAAAATTTAACTAGCGGGGGGACTCGAGAGACCCAGTACTTC
.	TRBV7-8	.	13	TRBJ1-1	CASSLDRNTEAFF	TGTGCCAGCAGCCTAGATAGGAACACTGAAGCTTTCTTT
.	TRBV19	.	14	TRBJ1-6	CASSNDRDNSPLHF	TGTGCCAGTAGCAACGACAGAGATAATTCACCCCTCCACTTT
.	TRBV6-5	TRBD1	13	TRBJ2-7	CASRDRAISEQYF	TGTGCCAGCAGGGACAGGGCGATCTCCGAGCAGTACTTC
many	TRBV24-1	TRBD2	14	TRBJ2-1	CATSSRGGVNEQFF	TGTGCCACCAGTTCACGGGGGGGTGTCAATGAGCAGTTCTTC
.	TRBV29-1	TRBD1	13	TRBJ1-2	CSVDWDRDRGYTF	TGCAGCGTTGACTGGGACAGGGACCGTGGCTACACCTTC
.	TRBV7-9	.	14	TRBJ2-7	CASSLDWTTYEQYF	TGTGCCAGCAGCTTAGACTGGACTACCTACGAGCAGTACTTC
.	TRBV24-1	.	13	TRBJ2-2	CATRSGDSGELFF	TGTGCCACCAGGTCGGGTGATTCCGGGGAGCTGTTTTTT
few	TRBV12-3/TRBV12-4	.	13	TRBJ1-1	CASRGAVNTEAFF	TGTGCCAGCAGGGGAGCGGTGAACACTGAAGCTTTCTTT
.	TRBV27	.	12	TRBJ1-5	CASSTKHQPQHF	TGTGCCAGCAGTACGAAGCATCAGCCCCAGCATTTT
.	TRBV28	TRBD1	16	TRBJ1-5	CASSPVPGQGRQPQHF	TGTGCCAGCAGTCCCGTCCCGGGACAGGGACGTCAGCCCCAGCATTTT
.	TRBV7-2	.	15	TRBJ2-1	CASSRDSLSYNEQFF	TGTGCCAGCAGCCGTGACAGCCTCTCCTACAATGAGCAGTTCTTC